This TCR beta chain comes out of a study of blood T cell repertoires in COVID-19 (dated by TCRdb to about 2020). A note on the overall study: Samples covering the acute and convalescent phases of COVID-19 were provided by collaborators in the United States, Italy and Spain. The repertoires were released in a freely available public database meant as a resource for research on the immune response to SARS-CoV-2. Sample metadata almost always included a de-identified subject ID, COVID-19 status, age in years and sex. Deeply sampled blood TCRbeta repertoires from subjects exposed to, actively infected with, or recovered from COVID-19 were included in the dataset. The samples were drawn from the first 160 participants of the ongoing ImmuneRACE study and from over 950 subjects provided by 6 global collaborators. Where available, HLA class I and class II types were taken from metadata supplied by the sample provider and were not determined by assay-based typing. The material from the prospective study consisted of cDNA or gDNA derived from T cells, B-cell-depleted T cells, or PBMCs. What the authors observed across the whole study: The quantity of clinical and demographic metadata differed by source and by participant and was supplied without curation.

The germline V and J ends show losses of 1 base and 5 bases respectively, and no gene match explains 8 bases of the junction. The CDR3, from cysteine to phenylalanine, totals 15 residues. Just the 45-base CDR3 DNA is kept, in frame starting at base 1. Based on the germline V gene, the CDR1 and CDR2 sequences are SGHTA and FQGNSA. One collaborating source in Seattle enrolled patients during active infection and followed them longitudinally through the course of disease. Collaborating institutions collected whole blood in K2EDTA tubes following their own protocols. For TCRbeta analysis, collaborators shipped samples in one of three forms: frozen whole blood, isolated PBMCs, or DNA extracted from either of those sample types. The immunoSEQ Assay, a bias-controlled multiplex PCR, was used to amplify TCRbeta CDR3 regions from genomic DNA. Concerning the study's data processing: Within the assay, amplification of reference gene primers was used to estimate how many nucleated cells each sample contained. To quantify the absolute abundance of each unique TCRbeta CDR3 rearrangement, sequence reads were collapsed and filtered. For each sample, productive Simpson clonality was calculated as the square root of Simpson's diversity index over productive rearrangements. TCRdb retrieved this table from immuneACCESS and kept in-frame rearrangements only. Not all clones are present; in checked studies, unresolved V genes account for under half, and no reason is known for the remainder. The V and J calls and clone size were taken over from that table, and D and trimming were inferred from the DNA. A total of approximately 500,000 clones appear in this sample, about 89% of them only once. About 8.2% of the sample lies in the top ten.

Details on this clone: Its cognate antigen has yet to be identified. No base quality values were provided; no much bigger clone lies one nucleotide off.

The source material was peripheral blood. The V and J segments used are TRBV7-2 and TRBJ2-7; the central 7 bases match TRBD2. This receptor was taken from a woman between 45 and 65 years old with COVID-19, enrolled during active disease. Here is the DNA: TGTGCCAGCAGCTTAGATGGGGGGGGATCGAACGAGCAGTACTTC. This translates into CASSLDGGGSNEQYF.